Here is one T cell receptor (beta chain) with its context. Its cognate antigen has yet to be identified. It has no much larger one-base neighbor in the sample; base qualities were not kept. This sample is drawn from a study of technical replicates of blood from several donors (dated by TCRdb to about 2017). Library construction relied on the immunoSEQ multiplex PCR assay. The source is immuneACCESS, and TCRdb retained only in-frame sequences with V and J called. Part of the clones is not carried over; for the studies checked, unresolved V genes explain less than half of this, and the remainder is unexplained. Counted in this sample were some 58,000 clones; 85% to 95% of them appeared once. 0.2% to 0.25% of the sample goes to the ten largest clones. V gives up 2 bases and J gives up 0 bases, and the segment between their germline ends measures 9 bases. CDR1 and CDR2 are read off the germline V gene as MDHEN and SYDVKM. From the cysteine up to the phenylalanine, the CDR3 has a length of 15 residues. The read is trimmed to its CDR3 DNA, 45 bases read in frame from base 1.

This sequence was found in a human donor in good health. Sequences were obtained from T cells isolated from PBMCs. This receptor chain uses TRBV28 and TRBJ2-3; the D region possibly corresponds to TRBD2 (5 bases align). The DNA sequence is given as TGTGCCAGCAGTTTAGGGGAGCCTAGCACAGATACGCAGTATTTT. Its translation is CASSLGEPSTDTQYF.